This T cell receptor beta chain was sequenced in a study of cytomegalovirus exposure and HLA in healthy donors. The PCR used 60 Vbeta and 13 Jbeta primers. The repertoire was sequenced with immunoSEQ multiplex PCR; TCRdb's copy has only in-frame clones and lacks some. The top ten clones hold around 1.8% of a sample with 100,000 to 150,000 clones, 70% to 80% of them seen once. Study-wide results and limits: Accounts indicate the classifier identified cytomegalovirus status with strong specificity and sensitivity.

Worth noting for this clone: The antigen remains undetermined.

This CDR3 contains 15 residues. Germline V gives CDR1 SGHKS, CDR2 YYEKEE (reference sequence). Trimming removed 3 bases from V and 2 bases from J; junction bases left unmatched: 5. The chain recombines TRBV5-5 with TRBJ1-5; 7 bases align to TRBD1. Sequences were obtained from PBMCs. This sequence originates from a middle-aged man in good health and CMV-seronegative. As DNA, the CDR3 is TGTGCCAGCAGCTGGACAGGATTGGGCAATCAGCCCCAGCATTTT. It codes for CASSWTGLGNQPQHF. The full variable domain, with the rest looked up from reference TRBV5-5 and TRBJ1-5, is DAGVTQSPTHLIKTRGQQVTLRCSPISGHKSVSWYQQVLGQGPQFIFQYYEKEERGRGNFPDRFSARQFPNYSSELNVNALLLGDSALYLCASSWTGLGNQPQHFGDGTRLSIL.